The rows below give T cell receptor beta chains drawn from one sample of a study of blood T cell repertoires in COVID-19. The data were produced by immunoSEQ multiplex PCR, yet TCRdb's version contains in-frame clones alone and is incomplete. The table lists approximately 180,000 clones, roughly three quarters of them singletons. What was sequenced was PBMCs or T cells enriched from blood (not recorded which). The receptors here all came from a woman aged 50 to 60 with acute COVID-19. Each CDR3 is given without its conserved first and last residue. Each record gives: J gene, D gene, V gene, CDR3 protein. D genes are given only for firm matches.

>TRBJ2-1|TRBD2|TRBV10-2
ASSERASGGQYNEQF
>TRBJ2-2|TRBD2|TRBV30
AHVGGRGTGELF
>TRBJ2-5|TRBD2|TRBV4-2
ASSPAGGTQY
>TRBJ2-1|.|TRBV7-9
ASSFVRLQGSYNEQF
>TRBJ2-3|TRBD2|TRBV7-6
ASSSLAGRSTDTQY
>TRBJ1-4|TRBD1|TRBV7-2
ASSGGQGVWEKLF
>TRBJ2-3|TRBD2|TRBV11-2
ASSLRGGYTDTQY
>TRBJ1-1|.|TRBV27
ASSLQGFTEAF
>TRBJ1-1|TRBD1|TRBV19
ASSWDRENTEAF
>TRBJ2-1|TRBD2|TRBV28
ASHTRSGGGSYNEQF
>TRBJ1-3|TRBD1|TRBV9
ASSGEQGLLGNTIY
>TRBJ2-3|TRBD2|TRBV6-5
ASSYNRGGKHTQY
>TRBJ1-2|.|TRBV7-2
ASSFGTGYGYT
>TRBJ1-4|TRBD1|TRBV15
ATSLDRATTNEKLF
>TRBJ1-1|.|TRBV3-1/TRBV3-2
ASSQDMSTEAF
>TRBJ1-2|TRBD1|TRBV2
ASTLQGDDGYT
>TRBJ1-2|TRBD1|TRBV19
ASSQQGTYGYT
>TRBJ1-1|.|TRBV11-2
ASSSPRAGRNGTEAF
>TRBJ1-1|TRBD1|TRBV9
ASSGGGQGHTEAF
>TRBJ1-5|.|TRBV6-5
ASSKPNQPQH
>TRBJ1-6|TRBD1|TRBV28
ASRAGQGGAPLH
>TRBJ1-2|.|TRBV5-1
ASSPGTPNYGYT
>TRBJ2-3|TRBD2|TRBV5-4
ASSLGTSGGEADTQY
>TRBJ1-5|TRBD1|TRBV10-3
AISEEQGIQPQH
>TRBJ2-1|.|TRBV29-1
SVEDPAQQGHNEQF
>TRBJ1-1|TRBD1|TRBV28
ASSSGGETYGAF
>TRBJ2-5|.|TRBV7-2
ASSWAGNQETQY
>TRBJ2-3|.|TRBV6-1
ASSERGGGPDTQY
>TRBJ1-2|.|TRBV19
ASSIVAPLREENYGYT
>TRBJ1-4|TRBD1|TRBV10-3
ATQEGAYHEKLF
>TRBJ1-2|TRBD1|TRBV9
ASSVEGRGRSNYGYT
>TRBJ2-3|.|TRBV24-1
ATRGTGDTQY
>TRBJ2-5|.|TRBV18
ASSPPVQETQY
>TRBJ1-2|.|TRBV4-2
ASSQGSGPVYGYT
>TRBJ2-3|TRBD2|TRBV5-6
ASSLVLAGGDTQY
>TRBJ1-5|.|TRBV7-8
ASSLSRDQPQH
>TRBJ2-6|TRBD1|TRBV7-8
ASSPRDRGTTGANVLT
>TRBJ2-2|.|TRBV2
ASNWRLPNTGELF
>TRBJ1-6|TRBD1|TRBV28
ASSLRPGTANSYNSPLH
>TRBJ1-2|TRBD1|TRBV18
ASSATGEIYGYT
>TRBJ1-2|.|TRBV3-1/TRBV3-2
ASSQDLQGYGYT
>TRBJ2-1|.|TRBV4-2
ASSQDLGGNPYNEQF
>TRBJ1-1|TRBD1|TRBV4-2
ASSEGRSGTGGMNTEAF
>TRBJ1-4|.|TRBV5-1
ASSQRGRDEKLF
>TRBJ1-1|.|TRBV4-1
ASSYRDNTEAF
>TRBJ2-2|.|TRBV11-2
ASSPSGGINTGELF
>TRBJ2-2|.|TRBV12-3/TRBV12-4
ASSFTDTGELF
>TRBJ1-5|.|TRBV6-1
ASSEPRGNQPQH
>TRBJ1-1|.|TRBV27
ASSRRGLGANTEAF
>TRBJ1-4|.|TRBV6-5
ASGRGMEKLF
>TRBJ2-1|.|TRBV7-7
ASSPTGYSYNEQF